This TCR beta chain was found in a study of breast tumors, draining lymph nodes, adjacent tissues. This clonotype was detected only a few times. Its antigen is still unknown. One end of the junction fails to match germline, which may point to a read error. Axillary draining lymph nodes of breast cancer patients supplied the node samples. TCRdb reprocessed the multiplex PCR reads with MiXCR, giving one entry per CDR3 protein. The sample contains roughly 220,000 distinct CDR3 sequences, under 40% of which appear only once. Study-wide results and caveats: Compared with basal-like, luminal-like tumors shared significantly more repertoire with nontumor tissue. Tumor T cell lymph node origin was a supported hypothesis, not proven.

This CDR3 region has 15 residues. Germline V gene lookup returns CDR1 SGDLS and CDR2 YYNGEE. V is TRBV9 and J is TRBJ1-2; perhaps TRBD1 as D (5 bases). Material: axillary lymph node tissue. The TCR sequence derives from a female donor with breast cancer. Some clones in this sample may be carry-over from other donors' samples. The CDR3 DNA is TGTGCCAGCAGCGTAGAGGCCCTAGGGACCTATGGCTCCACCTTC. It is translated as CASSVEALGTYGSTF. Using reference TRBV9 and TRBJ1-2 for the parts outside the CDR3, the full variable domain is DSGVTQTPKHLITATGQRVTLRCSPRSGDLSVYWYQQSLDQGLQFLIQYYNGEERAKGNILERFSAQQFPDLHSELNLSSLELGDSALYFCASSVEALGTYGSTFGSGTRLTVV.